A selection of T cell receptor beta chains follows, all from one sample in a study of identical twins. In TCRdb, the 5' RACE reads were re-called with MiXCR into one record per CDR3 protein. The sample has under 300,000 distinct CDR3 sequences, roughly 13% seen once. This sample was also put to use in a study of yellow fever vaccine responses in identical twins.

Sequenced material: memory (CD45RO+) T cells sorted from blood. The receptors derive from a woman aged 18 to 35 in good health. Each CDR3 is given with its conserved first and last residue. The D gene is left open where the match is weak. Clone size is stated in some rows and not others, as once, few, many or a class when expanded.

j_call d_call clone_size cdr3_length v_call cdr3_aa cdr3_nt
TRBJ2-7 TRBD1 NA 15 TRBV15 CATSGRGGDFYEQYF TGTGCCACCAGCGGACGAGGGGGCGACTTCTACGAGCAGTACTTC
TRBJ2-3 NA NA 16 TRBV14 CASSQDLRGSEDTQYF TGTGCCAGCAGCCAAGATCTTCGGGGTTCTGAAGATACGCAGTATTTT
TRBJ2-7 NA few 15 TRBV5-1 CASSWDTRRSYEQYF TGCGCCAGCAGCTGGGACACCCGGAGGTCCTACGAGCAGTACTTC
TRBJ2-5 TRBD2 NA 16 TRBV10-1 CASSDSSGRPQETQYF TGCGCCAGCAGTGATTCTAGCGGGAGACCCCAAGAGACCCAGTACTTC
TRBJ1-5 TRBD1 NA 16 TRBV24-1 CATSDSGQGGNQPQHF TGTGCCACCAGTGATTCGGGACAGGGCGGCAATCAGCCCCAGCATTTT
TRBJ1-1 TRBD1 few 13 TRBV5-1 CASSWGQEIEAFF TGCGCCAGCAGCTGGGGACAGGAGATTGAAGCTTTCTTT
TRBJ2-1 TRBD2 NA 14 TRBV6-1 CASPPSGGYNEQFF TGTGCCAGCCCCCCCAGCGGGGGTTACAATGAGCAGTTCTTC
TRBJ2-1 NA few 12 TRBV9 CASSFQGQEQFF TGTGCCAGCAGCTTCCAGGGGCAAGAGCAGTTCTTC
TRBJ2-7 TRBD1 few 15 TRBV6-1 CASSKEGRGPYEQYF TGTGCCAGCAGTAAAGAGGGCAGGGGGCCCTACGAGCAGTACTTC
TRBJ2-3 TRBD1 many 13 TRBV12-3/TRBV12-4 CASTRQGSDTQYF TGTGCCAGCACCCGACAGGGGTCAGATACGCAGTATTTT
TRBJ2-5 NA NA 16 TRBV27 CASSLYPGVREETQYF TGTGCCAGCAGTTTATACCCCGGGGTACGAGAAGAGACCCAGTACTTC
TRBJ1-6 NA many 16 TRBV6-1 CASTRGGSSYNSPLHF TGTGCCAGCACCCGGGGCGGAAGCTCCTATAATTCACCCCTCCACTTT
TRBJ2-7 TRBD2 NA 15 TRBV6-5 CASSTQAGAYYEQYF TGTGCCAGCAGTACTCAAGCGGGGGCATACTACGAGCAGTACTTC
TRBJ2-1 TRBD2 many 14 TRBV20-1 CSALSGRGVNEQFF TGCAGTGCTCTTAGCGGGAGGGGAGTTAATGAGCAGTTCTTC
TRBJ1-3 NA few 13 TRBV25-1 CASTFGSGNTIYF TGTGCCAGCACATTCGGCTCTGGAAACACCATATATTTT
TRBJ2-5 NA many 11 TRBV29-1 CSVRYQETQYF TGCAGCGTTCGTTACCAAGAGACCCAGTACTTC
TRBJ2-3 NA NA 14 TRBV25-1 CASSDPDSTDTQYF TGTGCCAGCAGTGATCCGGACAGCACAGATACGCAGTATTTT
TRBJ2-3 NA NA 14 TRBV7-6 CASSLGRTADTQYF TGTGCCAGCAGCTTAGGACGGACCGCAGATACGCAGTATTTT
TRBJ1-4 TRBD1 few 16 TRBV5-1 CASSTGQFLTNEKLFF TGCGCCAGCAGCACGGGACAGTTTTTAACTAATGAAAAACTGTTTTTT
TRBJ1-1 NA few 15 TRBV20-1 CSARSQGLANTEAFF TGCAGTGCTAGATCGCAGGGTTTAGCGAACACTGAAGCTTTCTTT
TRBJ2-7 TRBD1 NA 15 TRBV2 CASSESNRGSYEQYF TGTGCCAGCAGTGAAAGTAACAGGGGCTCCTACGAGCAGTACTTC
TRBJ1-1 NA NA 13 TRBV5-1 CASSLAEGTEAFF TGCGCCAGCAGCTTGGCGGAAGGCACTGAAGCTTTCTTT
TRBJ2-1 TRBD2 NA 17 TRBV20-1 CCAQPPGLAGVKDEQFF TGCTGTGCTCAACCGCCGGGACTAGCGGGAGTCAAGGATGAGCAGTTCTTC
TRBJ2-1 NA NA 15 TRBV5-1 CASIRDFSSYNEQFF TGCGCCAGCATCCGGGACTTCAGCTCCTACAATGAGCAGTTCTTC
TRBJ1-6 TRBD1 NA 15 TRBV7-8 CASSRDREGNSPLHF TGTGCCAGCAGCAGGGACAGGGAGGGTAATTCACCCCTCCACTTT
TRBJ2-7 NA NA 12 TRBV6-2/TRBV6-3 CASSYPTSEQYF TGTGCCAGCAGTTACCCGACGAGCGAGCAGTACTTC
TRBJ1-6 NA NA 19 TRBV7-8 CASSSSPMDSRGVNSPLHF TGTGCCAGCAGCTCTTCACCCATGGACAGTAGGGGAGTGAATTCACCCCTCCACTTT
TRBJ2-6 NA NA 15 TRBV12-3/TRBV12-4 CASRKDSSGANVLTF TGTGCCAGCAGGAAGGATTCCTCTGGGGCCAACGTCCTGACTTTC
TRBJ2-7 NA NA 17 TRBV20-1 CSASRNGFGTALSEQYF TGCAGTGCTAGTAGGAATGGTTTTGGGACTGCCCTCTCCGAGCAGTACTTC
TRBJ1-6 NA many 14 TRBV3-1 CASSPAGFYPPLHF TGTGCCAGCAGCCCAGCAGGGTTCTACCCACCCCTCCACTTT
TRBJ2-1 TRBD2 NA 13 TRBV20-1 CSARLAGGLEQFF TGCAGTGCCAGACTAGCGGGAGGTCTTGAGCAGTTCTTC
TRBJ2-3 NA many 15 TRBV7-9 CASSSSVGQGNTQYF TGTGCCAGCAGCTCCTCAGTCGGCCAGGGAAATACGCAGTATTTT
TRBJ2-2 TRBD1 few 15 TRBV6-2/TRBV6-3 CASGPGQLNTGELFF TGTGCCAGCGGCCCGGGACAGTTAAACACCGGGGAGCTGTTTTTT
TRBJ2-5 NA few 14 TRBV30 CALTHGVLGETQYF TGTGCCTTGACACATGGGGTCCTCGGGGAGACCCAGTACTTC
TRBJ2-1 NA many 17 TRBV9 CASSPRDSRHGVNEQFF TGTGCCAGCAGCCCGCGGGACTCTAGGCACGGTGTCAATGAGCAGTTCTTC
TRBJ1-2 TRBD1 NA 16 TRBV6-1 CASSRTDRGRHYGYTF TGTGCCAGCAGCCGAACAGACAGGGGGCGTCACTATGGCTACACCTTC
TRBJ2-4 TRBD1 NA 18 TRBV2 CAFSPPLAGGFSKNIQYF TGTGCCTTCAGTCCGCCCCTAGCAGGGGGCTTTTCCAAAAACATTCAGTACTTC
TRBJ2-3 TRBD1 NA 15 TRBV7-3 CASSKRTGSTDTQYF TGTGCCAGCAGCAAAAGGACAGGGAGCACAGATACGCAGTATTTT
TRBJ2-6 NA few 14 TRBV28 CASSLPSGANVLTF TGTGCCAGCAGTCTCCCCTCTGGGGCCAACGTCCTGACTTTC
TRBJ1-5 TRBD1 NA 18 TRBV6-2/TRBV6-3 CASKSIRTGGYSNQPQHF TGTGCCAGCAAGTCGATTCGGACAGGGGGCTATAGCAATCAGCCCCAGCATTTT
TRBJ2-1 TRBD2 few 12 TRBV6-2/TRBV6-3 CASTERGNEQFF TGTGCCAGCACCGAGCGGGGCAATGAGCAGTTCTTC
TRBJ2-5 TRBD2 NA 17 TRBV20-1 CSARDWLAGKYQETQYF TGCAGTGCTAGAGATTGGCTAGCGGGGAAGTACCAAGAGACCCAGTACTTC
TRBJ2-1 TRBD2 few 15 TRBV3-1 CASSLAGGPMNEQFF TGTGCCAGCAGCCTAGCGGGGGGGCCTATGAATGAGCAGTTCTTC
TRBJ2-3 NA NA 14 TRBV5-1 CASSLVAGRDTQYF TGCGCCAGCAGCTTGGTGGCAGGTCGAGATACGCAGTATTTT
TRBJ2-1 TRBD2 many 15 TRBV6-1 CASRLSGDSYNEQFF TGTGCCAGCAGGCTTAGCGGGGATTCTTACAATGAGCAGTTCTTC
TRBJ2-7 NA NA 14 TRBV7-2 CASSLAVWGFEQYF TGTGCCAGCAGCTTAGCGGTATGGGGGTTCGAGCAGTACTTC
TRBJ1-1 NA many 15 TRBV6-5 CASSYSAGMRTEAFF TGTGCCAGCAGTTACTCGGCGGGGATGAGAACTGAAGCTTTCTTT
TRBJ1-5 TRBD1 few 13 TRBV29-1 CSVGDRGNQPQHF TGCAGCGTTGGCGACAGGGGCAATCAGCCCCAGCATTTT
TRBJ1-5 NA NA 13 TRBV7-2 CASSLAWGQPQHF TGTGCCAGCAGCTTAGCATGGGGTCAGCCCCAGCATTTT
TRBJ2-5 NA few 14 TRBV12-3/TRBV12-4 CASSLSFGQETQYF TGTGCCAGCAGTTTAAGTTTCGGGCAAGAGACCCAGTACTTC
TRBJ2-1 NA many 15 TRBV9 CASSGAARSALGQFF TGTGCCAGCAGCGGTGCCGCCAGGTCAGCTTTGGGGCAGTTCTTC
TRBJ2-2 NA many 13 TRBV3-1 CASSQKFTGELFF TGTGCCAGCAGCCAAAAATTCACCGGGGAGCTGTTTTTT
TRBJ2-3 TRBD2 NA 15 TRBV10-3 CATRGLAGGTDTQYF TGTGCCACACGGGGACTAGCGGGCGGCACAGATACGCAGTATTTT
TRBJ2-5 TRBD2 NA 19 TRBV11-2 CASSSRLAGEIRPRETQYF TGTGCCAGCAGCTCCCGGCTAGCGGGGGAAATCCGGCCCAGGGAGACCCAGTACTTC
TRBJ2-7 TRBD1 few 15 TRBV20-1 CSASEARGRGYEQYF TGCAGTGCTAGTGAGGCTCGGGGCAGGGGGTACGAGCAGTACTTC
TRBJ2-1 NA few 14 TRBV20-1 CSASAAGNYNEQFF TGCAGTGCTAGTGCGGCGGGTAACTACAATGAGCAGTTCTTC
TRBJ2-4 TRBD2 few 12 TRBV25-1 CASNPGGNIQYF TGTGCCAGCAACCCCGGGGGGAACATTCAGTACTTC
TRBJ2-1 NA few 12 TRBV7-2 CASRGQILQEVF TGTGCCAGCAGGGGTCAGATCCTCCAAGAGGTCTTC
TRBJ2-3 TRBD2 few 15 TRBV7-2 CASTLSSGDTDTQYF TGTGCCAGCACCTTGTCTAGCGGGGACACAGATACGCAGTATTTT